The text below deals with one T cell receptor (beta chain). The antigen is not known. The V gene end was trimmed by 4 bases and the J gene end by 3 bases; junction bases not matched to a gene: 8. Germline V lookup: CDR1 LNHNV, CDR2 YYDKDF (reference sequence). This CDR3 is 15 amino acids long. PCR involved 60 Vbeta and 13 Jbeta primers. Assay: immunoSEQ multiplex PCR; the TCRdb copy retains only in-frame clones and omits some. The data contain more than 80,000 clones, roughly 75% of them singletons. This record comes from a study of cytomegalovirus exposure and HLA in healthy donors. Notes on the study in general: Earlier findings revealed that most TCR beta V segments proved productive either about 90% or about 30% of the time. Among donors in an Asian-associated ancestry cluster, a later analysis reportedly found fewer N-insertions than the roughly 610-donor mean.

The sequenced material came from PBMCs. This chain links TRBV15 with TRBJ2-5; TRBD1 agrees at 7 bases. This sequence was found in a man aged 40-49 years in good health and CMV-seronegative. CDR3: CATSIGDSKKETQYF. The CDR3 DNA is TGTGCCACCAGCATAGGGGACAGTAAAAAAGAGACCCAGTACTTC.